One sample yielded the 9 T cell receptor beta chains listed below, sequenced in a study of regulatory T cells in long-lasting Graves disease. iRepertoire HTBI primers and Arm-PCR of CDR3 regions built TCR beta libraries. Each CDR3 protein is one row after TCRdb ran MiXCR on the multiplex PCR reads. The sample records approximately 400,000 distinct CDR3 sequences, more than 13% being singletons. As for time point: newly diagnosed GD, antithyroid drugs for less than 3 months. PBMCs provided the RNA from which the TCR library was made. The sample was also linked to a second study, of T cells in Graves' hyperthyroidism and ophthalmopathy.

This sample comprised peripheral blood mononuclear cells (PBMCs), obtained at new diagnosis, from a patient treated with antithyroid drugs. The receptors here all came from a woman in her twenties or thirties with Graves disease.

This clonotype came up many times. The CDR3 nucleotides are TGTGCCAGCAGTTACCATCGGGCCCGGACCTACGAGCAGTACTTC. Translated, it gives CASSYHRARTYEQYF. This chain joins TRBV6-5 and TRBJ2-7; D remains unclear. Deletions cut 2 bases from V and 2 bases from J, with 13 bases between. Germline V lookup: CDR1 MNHEY, CDR2 SVGAGI. There are 15 residues in the CDR3.

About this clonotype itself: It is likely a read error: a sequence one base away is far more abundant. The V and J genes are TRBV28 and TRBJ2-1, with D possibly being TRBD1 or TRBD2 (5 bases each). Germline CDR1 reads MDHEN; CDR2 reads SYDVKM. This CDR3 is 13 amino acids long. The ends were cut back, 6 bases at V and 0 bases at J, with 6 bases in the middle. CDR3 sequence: CASRGPSYNEQFF. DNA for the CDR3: TGTGCCAGCAGGGGACCCTCCTACAATGAGCAGTTCTTC.

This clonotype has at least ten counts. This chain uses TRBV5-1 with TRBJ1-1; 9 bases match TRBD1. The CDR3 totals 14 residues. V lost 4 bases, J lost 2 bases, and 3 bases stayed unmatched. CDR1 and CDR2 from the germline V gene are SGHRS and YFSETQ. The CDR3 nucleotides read TGCGCCAGCAGCGTTACAGGGGGCAACACTGAAGCTTTCTTT. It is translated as CASSVTGGNTEAFF.

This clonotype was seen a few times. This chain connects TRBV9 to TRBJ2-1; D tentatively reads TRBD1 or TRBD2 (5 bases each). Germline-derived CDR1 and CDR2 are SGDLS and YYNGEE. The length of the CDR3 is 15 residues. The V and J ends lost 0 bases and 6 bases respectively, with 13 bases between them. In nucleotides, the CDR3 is TGTGCCAGCAGCGTAGGCGGTCCAGGGAGCAATGAGCAGTTCTTC. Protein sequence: CASSVGGPGSNEQFF.

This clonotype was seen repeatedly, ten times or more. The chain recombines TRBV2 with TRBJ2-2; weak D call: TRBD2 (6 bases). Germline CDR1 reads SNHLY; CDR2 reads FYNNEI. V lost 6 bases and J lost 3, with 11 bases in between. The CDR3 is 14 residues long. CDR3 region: CASSRTTDTGELFF. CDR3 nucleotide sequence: TGTGCCAGCAGCCGGACTACCGACACCGGGGAGCTGTTTTTT. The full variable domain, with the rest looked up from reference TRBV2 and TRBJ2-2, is EPEVTQTPSHQVTQMGQEVILRCVPISNHLYFYWYRQILGQKVEFLVSFYNNEISEKSEIFDDQFSVERPDGSNFTLKIRSTKLEDSAMYFCASSRTTDTGELFFGEGSRLTVL.

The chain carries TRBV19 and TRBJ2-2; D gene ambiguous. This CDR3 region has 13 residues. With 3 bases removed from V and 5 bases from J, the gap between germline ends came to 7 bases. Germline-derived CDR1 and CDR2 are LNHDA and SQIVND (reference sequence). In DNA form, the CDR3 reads TGTGCCAGTAGTATGTCGTTTACCGGGGAGCTGTTTTTT. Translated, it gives CASSMSFTGELFF.

The CDR3 here is CATQGGAGTEAFF. The CDR3 DNA is TGCGCCACCCAGGGAGGGGCTGGCACTGAAGCTTTCTTT. This chain links TRBV10-2 with TRBJ1-1, with D possibly matching TRBD1 (5 bases). The germline V and J ends were trimmed by 10 bases and 4 bases, with 16 bases remaining between them. Germline V gene data show CDR1 as WSHSY and CDR2 as SAAADI. The CDR3 spans 13 residues.

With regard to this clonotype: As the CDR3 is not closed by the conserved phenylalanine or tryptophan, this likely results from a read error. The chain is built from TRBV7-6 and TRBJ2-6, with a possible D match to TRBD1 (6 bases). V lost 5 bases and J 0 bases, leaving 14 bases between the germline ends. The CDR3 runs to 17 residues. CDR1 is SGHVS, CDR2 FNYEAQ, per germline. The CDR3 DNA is TGTGCCAGCAGCCCCCGGACAGACAGCTCTGGGGCCAACGTCCTGACTTCC. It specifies CASSPRTDSSGANVLTS.

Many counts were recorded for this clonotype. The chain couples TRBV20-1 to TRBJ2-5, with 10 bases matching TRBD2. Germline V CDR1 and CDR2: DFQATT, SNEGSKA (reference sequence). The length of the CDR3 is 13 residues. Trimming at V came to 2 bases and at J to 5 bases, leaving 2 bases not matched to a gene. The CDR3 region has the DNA TGCAGTGCTAGACTAGCGGGAGTTGAGACCCAGTACTTC. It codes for CSARLAGVETQYF.